Included here is one TCR beta chain sequence, with context. This sample was included in a study of identical twins. Germline-derived CDR1 and CDR2 are MNHEY and SVGEGT. V lost 6 bases, J lost 3 bases, and 4 bases stayed unmatched. This CDR3 has 13 residues. One entry per CDR3 protein, called by TCRdb with MiXCR from the 5' RACE reads. The sample contains 650,000 to 800,000 distinct CDR3 sequences, over 8.5% of which appear only once. The same specimen was also included in a second study, on yellow fever vaccine responses in identical twins.

The sequenced sample was PBMCs. The chain combines TRBV6-2 or TRBV6-3 with TRBJ2-7; TRBD1 matches 8 bases. The sequence was collected from a woman between 18 and 29 years old in good health. CDR3: CASREDRGYEQYF. The CDR3 nucleotides read TGTGCCAGCAGAGAAGACAGGGGCTACGAGCAGTACTTC.